This is a list of T cell receptor beta chains from one sample in a study of control samples from healthy donors and cancer patients. TCRdb's table, derived via immunoSEQ multiplex PCR, lists solely in-frame clones and lacks some. The sample has roughly 100,000 clones; 92% are singletons. Source material: blood. Source of these receptors: a woman between 18 and 29 years old in good health. Both conserved end residues are part of each CDR3.

J | V | CDR3
TRBJ1-1 | TRBV20-1 | CSASFPGATEAFF
TRBJ1-3 | TRBV30 | CACTVSRGNTIYF
TRBJ2-3 | TRBV29-1 | CSVGGRDRVVNTQYF
TRBJ1-2 | TRBV5-4 | CASSLKGGLGYTF
TRBJ1-4 | TRBV3-1/TRBV3-2 | CASSQEGGRKNEKLFF
TRBJ2-3 | TRBV15 | CATSRVGSTDTQYF
TRBJ1-4 | TRBV11-2 | CASNPGGWDRPNEKLFF
TRBJ1-4 | TRBV24-1 | CATSDLPDRGIAANEKLFF
TRBJ2-2 | TRBV4-1 | CASSQLGLSTGELFF
TRBJ1-2 | TRBV5-4 | CASSLAGTRGGYTF
TRBJ2-1 | TRBV7-9 | CASSVRTGLGNEQFF
TRBJ2-7 | TRBV3-1/TRBV3-2 | CASSPGTVGIEQYF
TRBJ1-1 | TRBV7-8 | CASSLDGKGTEAFF
TRBJ2-5 | TRBV30 | CAWRREETQYF
TRBJ2-5 | TRBV6-5 | CASSEGEGETQYF
TRBJ1-2 | TRBV7-9 | CASSLAPGTGGYTF
TRBJ2-3 | TRBV4-1 | CASTPNALAGRDTQYF
TRBJ1-1 | TRBV5-1 | CASSLTLTGNTEAFF
TRBJ2-2 | TRBV19 | CASSTRWLGPADNTGELFF
TRBJ1-2 | TRBV5-6 | CASSFGTAYTF
TRBJ2-7 | TRBV4-1 | CASSHGQGAGDEQYF
TRBJ1-2 | TRBV6-6 | CASSYSEVNYGYTF
TRBJ1-6 | TRBV5-1 | CASSLVTPGTGGSPLHF
TRBJ2-2 | TRBV4-3 | CASSFSNRVNTGELFF
TRBJ2-7 | TRBV5-6 | CASSLWGGPYEQYF
TRBJ1-6 | TRBV5-4 | CASSLFRSGGNSPLHF
TRBJ2-7 | TRBV9 | CASSVDGGASYEQYF
TRBJ1-2 | TRBV9 | CASSVHQQGSDYGYTF
TRBJ1-6 | TRBV19 | CASSEFWNSPLHF
TRBJ1-1 | TRBV6-6 | CASSFEVGVTEAFF
TRBJ1-5 | TRBV24-1 | CATSDSRVMASNQPQHF
TRBJ1-5 | TRBV28 | CASSLNPNQPQHF
TRBJ2-6 | TRBV15 | CATRTGNSGANVLTF
TRBJ1-6 | TRBV12-5 | CASNLCSVRNSPLHF
TRBJ2-4 | TRBV6-5 | CASTYLSGAKNIQYF
TRBJ1-3 | TRBV28 | CASRQPGFSGNTIYF
TRBJ2-1 | TRBV4-3 | CASSQGTGTSGGGEQFF
TRBJ1-1 | TRBV7-9 | CASSLEGFRGTEAFF
TRBJ1-6 | TRBV11-2 | CASSFLQGIASSPLHF
TRBJ2-1 | TRBV28 | CASSVEGGRSEQFF
TRBJ1-5 | TRBV3-1/TRBV3-2 | CASSHGYSNQPQHF
TRBJ1-1 | TRBV12-3/TRBV12-4 | CASRGRRDTEAFF
TRBJ1-1 | TRBV12-3/TRBV12-4 | CASSLRETEAFF
TRBJ1-2 | TRBV6-2/TRBV6-3 | CASSYGFTEYGYTF
TRBJ1-5 | TRBV6-5 | CASSQVSPGQPQHF
TRBJ1-1 | TRBV28 | CASSLGGGRNTEAFF
TRBJ1-6 | TRBV6-4 | CASTEREGLNSPLHF
TRBJ1-5 | TRBV6-1 | CASSDRINQPQHF
TRBJ1-6 | TRBV27 | CASCSQAGGSSPLHF
TRBJ2-1 | TRBV30 | CAWSSSVSYNEQFF
TRBJ2-1 | TRBV4-1 | CASSQAPAGEYNEQFF
TRBJ2-7 | TRBV5-1 | CASSLSPGATYEQYF
TRBJ2-3 | TRBV24-1 | CATSDFGASGGGWKADTQYF
TRBJ1-4 | TRBV15 | CATSRGNEKLFF
TRBJ1-1 | TRBV5-6 | CASSGTGPRAFF
TRBJ2-7 | TRBV19 | CASSVGSSYEQYF
TRBJ2-7 | TRBV7-9 | CASSLVSYEQYF
TRBJ2-3 | TRBV11-3 | CASSRIVLASTDTQYF
TRBJ1-2 | TRBV7-2 | CASSLFDAGVNGYTF
TRBJ1-5 | TRBV6-5 | CASSTKGARNQPQHF